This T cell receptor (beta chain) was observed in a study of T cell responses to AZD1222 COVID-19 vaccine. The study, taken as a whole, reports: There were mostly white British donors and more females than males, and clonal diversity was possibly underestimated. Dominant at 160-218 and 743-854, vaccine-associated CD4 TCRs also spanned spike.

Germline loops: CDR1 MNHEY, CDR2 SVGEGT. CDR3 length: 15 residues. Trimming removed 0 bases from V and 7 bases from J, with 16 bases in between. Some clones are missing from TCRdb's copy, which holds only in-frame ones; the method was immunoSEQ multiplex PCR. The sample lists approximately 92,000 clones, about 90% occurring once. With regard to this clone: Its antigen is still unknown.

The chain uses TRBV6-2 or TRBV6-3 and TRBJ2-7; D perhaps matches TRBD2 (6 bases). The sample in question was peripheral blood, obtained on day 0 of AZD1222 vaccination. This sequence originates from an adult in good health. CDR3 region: CASSYSGLAGYEQYF. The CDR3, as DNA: TGTGCCAGCAGTTACTCGGGACTGGCGGGATATGAGCAGTACTTC.